The clone carrying this T cell receptor (beta chain) was counted many times. As yet, its antigen is unknown. V was trimmed by 0 bases and J by 0 bases, leaving 7 bases between them. CDR1 is SGDLS and CDR2 is YYNGEE in the germline V gene. CDR3 length: 15 residues. This record belongs to a study of CD8 T cells in ankylosing spondylitis. Overall study results and limits: CD8+ cells made up the disease-linked clones, which were relatively rare in peripheral blood. Characteristic of ankylosing spondylitis blood, it appeared, was a TCR beta motif comprising roughly 8 highly homologous variants. Disease-linked clones were reportedly significantly enriched in matched ankylosing spondylitis synovial fluid.

MiXCR, applied by TCRdb to the 5' RACE reads, yields one record per CDR3 protein. The data contain about 25,000 distinct CDR3 sequences, just over 2.5% of them singletons. The receptor was isolated from a female donor with ankylosing spondylitis or in good health (not recorded which). Material for sequencing was blood, either unsorted or a sorted T cell fraction (not recorded which). V usage is TRBV9 and J usage is TRBJ1-3; no firm D call. DNA for the CDR3: TGTGCCAGCAGCGTAGACACCCTCTCTGGAAACACCATATATTTT. Its translation: CASSVDTLSGNTIYF.